The text below deals with one T cell receptor beta chain. V lost 2 bases and J lost 1, with 9 bases in between. Germline CDR1 SGHKS, CDR2 YYEKEE (reference sequence). This CDR3 spans 15 amino acids. This record belongs to a study of T cell responses to AZD1222 COVID-19 vaccine. Here immunoSEQ multiplex PCR was the method, and the copy in TCRdb shows in-frame clones only, minus some. The table lists fewer than 150,000 clones, approximately 90% of them singletons, with 1.5% to 2% in the top ten. The receptor was derived from an adult in good health. The sample here was peripheral blood, taken on day 0 of AZD1222 vaccination. The chain uses TRBV5-5 and TRBJ2-2, with D uncertain. CDR3 DNA: TGTGCCAGCAGCTTATGGAAAGTGAACACCGGGGAGCTGTTTTTT. It is translated as CASSLWKVNTGELFF.